The rows below give T cell receptor beta chains drawn from one sample of a study of blood T cell repertoires in COVID-19. Some clones are missing from TCRdb's copy, which holds only in-frame ones; the method was immunoSEQ multiplex PCR. Altogether about 300,000 clones are present, around 87% being singletons, with the ten largest covering roughly 2.1%. Sequencing used peripheral blood. The receptors stem from a man younger than 35 with active or convalescent COVID-19. The CDR3 runs from the conserved cysteine through the conserved F or W. The D gene is left open where the match is weak. For some rows the clone size is stated as once, few or many, or as a class when expanded; others skip it.

v_call | clone_size | d_call | cdr3_aa
TRBV7-6 | . | . | CASSLTPGDTGELFF
TRBV3-1/TRBV3-2 | . | TRBD2 | CASSRSSGGASDTQYF
TRBV6-5 | . | TRBD1 | CASSTRTGVDEQFF
TRBV27 | . | TRBD1 | CASRPGQGGISQYF
TRBV27 | few | TRBD1 | CASSLSRTGISYGYTF
TRBV11-2 | . | . | CASSLAGQWNTEAFF
TRBV18 | . | . | CASSPYRDGRGAANEKLFF
TRBV6-5 | . | . | CASRTGTLNTGELFF
TRBV6-5 | . | . | CASSYSVTDTQYF
TRBV27 | once | . | CASSFGGKLFF
TRBV4-1 | few | . | CASSQGDRSSYEQYF
TRBV11-2 | . | . | CASSLERGLYYGYTF
TRBV5-4 | . | TRBD1 | CASSDGQGAKETQYF
TRBV4-1 | once | TRBD2 | CASSPGLGSYNEQFF
TRBV10-3 | . | . | CAISVEVLTAYEQYF
TRBV28 | . | TRBD2 | CASSQTGLANYEQYF
TRBV6-5 | . | . | CASSYSQGKNTEAFF
TRBV5-1 | . | TRBD2 | CASSALAGETQYF
TRBV29-1 | once | . | CSVDPERGTDTQYF
TRBV9 | . | . | CASSLAYSETQYF
TRBV15 | . | TRBD1 | CATSRDKFQGAPGNQPQHF
TRBV18 | . | TRBD1 | CASSQRQGRTEAFF
TRBV9 | . | TRBD2 | CASSVEGTRFIADTQYF
TRBV9 | . | . | CASSVDDGGAGELFF
TRBV11-3 | few | TRBD1 | CASSLPNRGAYGYTF
TRBV10-1 | . | TRBD1 | CASRPGQPRRDTQYF
TRBV6-6 | . | TRBD2 | CASRGGDLAKNIQYF
TRBV5-5 | . | . | CASSLGQYSGNTIYF
TRBV28 | . | . | CASSSALMVAENDAVVGAPQYF
TRBV18 | . | TRBD1 | CASSPWGQGVEKLFF
TRBV7-9 | . | . | CASSLELINEQFF
TRBV5-1 | . | . | CASSPQLGANTEAFF
TRBV25-1 | . | TRBD2 | CASSEYRGREYEQYF
TRBV5-8 | . | . | CASSLVQGEHNEQFF
TRBV7-9 | . | TRBD2 | CASSLGLAGADTQYF
TRBV5-1 | . | TRBD1 | CASSSDRVGVYEQYF
TRBV4-2 | . | TRBD2 | CASTHGTSGRASYEQYF
TRBV6-5 | . | . | CASSYLLTDTQYF
TRBV5-6 | . | TRBD1 | CASSLEQGVSYEQYF
TRBV7-2 | few | TRBD1 | CASSSRGQGKGFGYF
TRBV21-1 | . | . | CASRRPSSSGNTIYF
TRBV28 | . | TRBD2 | CASSSSGSGGDTQYF
TRBV7-9 | . | TRBD2 | CASRTSGPYNEQFF
TRBV5-6 | . | TRBD2 | CASSTKVSLAGAADTQYF
TRBV6-5 | . | . | CASGKQGVAYEQYF
TRBV20-1 | . | . | CSASSPQGLNTEAFF
TRBV7-6 | . | TRBD2 | CASSMPGLGGKGELFF